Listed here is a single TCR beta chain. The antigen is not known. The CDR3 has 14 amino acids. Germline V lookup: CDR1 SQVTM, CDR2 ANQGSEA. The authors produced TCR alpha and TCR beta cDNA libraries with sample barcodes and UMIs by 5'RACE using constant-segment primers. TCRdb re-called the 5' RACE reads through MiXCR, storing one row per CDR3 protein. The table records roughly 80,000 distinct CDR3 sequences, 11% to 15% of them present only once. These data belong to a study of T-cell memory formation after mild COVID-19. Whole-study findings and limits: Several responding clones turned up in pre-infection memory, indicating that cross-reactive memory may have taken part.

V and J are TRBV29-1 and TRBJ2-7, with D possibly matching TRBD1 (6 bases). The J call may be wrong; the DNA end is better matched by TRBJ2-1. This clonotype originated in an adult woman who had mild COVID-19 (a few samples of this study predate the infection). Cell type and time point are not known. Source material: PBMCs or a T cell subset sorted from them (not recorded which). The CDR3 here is CSASTGFVYNEQFF. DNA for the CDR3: TGCAGCGCGAGTACAGGGTTTGTCTACAATGAGCAGTTCTTC.